This TCR beta chain originates from a study of shared clonotypes between healthy human individuals. Looking at the study overall: The plates for each donor numbered three CD4 naive, three CD4 memory, two CD8 naive and one CD8 memory.

This clone was detected only once. Its cognate antigen is unknown. Positive CCR7 selection of CD45RO-negative cells yielded the naive CD8 cells, and terminally differentiated effector memory CD45RA+ cells were excluded. Each donor was a Caucasian adult residing in Nashville, Tennessee. Profiled with immunoSEQ multiplex PCR; TCRdb holds only in-frame clones, not every one. The sample has about 2 million clones, about 94% seen once. Findings and limits, study-wide: Naive subsets usually exceeded memory subsets in estimated richness.

J lost 5 bases, V lost 5 bases, and 11 bases had no gene match. Per germline, CDR1 MDHEN and CDR2 SYDVKM. The CDR3 is made up of 15 amino acids. This TCR came from a man aged 18 to 35 in good health. The specimen sequenced was naive CD8+ T cells sorted from blood. This rearrangement joins TRBV28 to TRBJ2-7; 8 nucleotides line up with TRBD1. The CDR3 sequence is CASSHRVTGGHEQYF. The CDR3 DNA sequence: TGTGCCAGCAGTCACCGGGTCACAGGGGGACACGAGCAGTACTTC.